The 27 T cell receptor beta chains below come from one sample, sequenced in a study of shared clonotypes between healthy human individuals. Using immunoSEQ multiplex PCR, the repertoire was profiled, and TCRdb retains in-frame clones only, with some absent. This repertoire shows 2 million to 3 million clones, approximately 90% found once; its top ten account for roughly 0.14%. The sample consisted of naive CD4+ T cells sorted from blood. The subset denotes: CD45RA+ positively selected. The receptors were sampled from a man between 18 and 29 years old in good health.

The J gene is TRBJ2-3, the V gene TRBV15; no clear D gene. Trimming shortened V by 3 bases and J by 2 bases, and 9 bases separated the two germline ends. From germline, CDR1 is LNHNV and CDR2 YYDKDF (reference sequence). The CDR3 is 14 residues long. The CDR3 DNA reads as TGTGCCACCAGCAGCGGGCAATACACAGATACGCAGTATTTT. Protein product: CATSSGQYTDTQYF.

The rearrangement links TRBV28 to TRBJ1-2; D ambiguous. V was clipped by 6 bases and J by 7 bases, with 9 bases between them. The V gene's germline CDR1 is MDHEN and CDR2 SYDVKM. This CDR3 contains 11 residues. This CDR3 reads CASSSSSGYTF. Written as DNA, the CDR3 is TGTGCCAGCAGCTCCTCAAGTGGCTACACCTTC.

As regards this clone: Other DNA sequences in this sample translate to the same CDR3. CDR3 region: CASSLVRGYEQYF. The CDR3 DNA follows: TGTGCCAGCAGCTTAGTGAGGGGTTACGAGCAGTACTTC. The chain joins TRBV7-8 to TRBJ2-7; the D call may be TRBD1 or TRBD2 (5 bases each). V was clipped by 1 base and J by 4 bases, with 8 bases between them. Germline V lookup: CDR1 SGHVS, CDR2 FQNEAQ. This CDR3 is built from 13 residues.

As for this clone: Other nucleotide sequences from this sample produce the same CDR3. This rearrangement joins TRBV19 to TRBJ1-5; D is perhaps TRBD1 (5 bases). The germline gives CDR1 LNHDA, CDR2 SQIVND (reference sequence). The CDR3 runs to 14 residues. V was pared by 1 base and J by 6 bases, with 10 bases between. In DNA, the CDR3 is TGTGCCAGTAGTATAGGGCAGGGTTTTCAGCCCCAGCATTTT. It specifies CASSIGQGFQPQHF. Full variable domain (missing parts from reference TRBV19 and TRBJ1-5): DGGITQSPKYLFRKEGQNVTLSCEQNLNHDAMYWYRQDPGQGLRLIYYSQIVNDFQKGDIAEGYSVSREKKESFPLTVTSAQKNPTAFYLCASSIGQGFQPQHFGDGTRLSIL.

This chain uses TRBV7-2 with TRBJ2-1; D gene unclear. The CDR3 has 13 amino acids. With 5 bases removed from V and 8 bases from J, the gap between germline ends came to 13 bases. Germline V CDR1 and CDR2: SGHTA, FQGNSA. The CDR3: CASSNHSRHEQFF. The CDR3 bases are TGTGCCAGCAGCAATCATTCCCGCCATGAGCAGTTCTTC.

The chain carries TRBV6-1 and TRBJ1-6; D gene ambiguous. Trimming left V 6 bases short and J 7 bases short, with 13 bases between. The V gene's germline CDR1 is MNHNS and CDR2 SASEGT. This CDR3 contains 14 residues. The CDR3 DNA follows: TGTGCCAGCAGGGTAACTCTGAACAATTCACCCCTCCACTTT. Encoded protein: CASRVTLNNSPLHF.

The chain couples TRBV18 to TRBJ2-5; no definite D call. CDR3 length: 14 amino acids. Germline assignment: CDR1 KGHSH and CDR2 LQKENI. Between the trimmed V and J ends, which lost 6 bases and 9 bases, there was a span of 20 bases. Here the CDR3 reads CASSQGIQMVSQYF. Written as DNA, the CDR3 is TGTGCCAGCTCTCAAGGGATACAAATGGTGTCCCAGTACTTC.

This clone occurred once. This sample includes further DNA sequences coding for the same CDR3. For the CDR3, the DNA is TGTGCCAGCAGCTTGAAGGGAGGAGATACGCAGTATTTT. This encodes CASSLKGGDTQYF. The chain combines TRBV5-4 with TRBJ2-3, with a tentative D call TRBD2 (6 bases). The CDR3 spans 13 residues. V lost 1 base and J 5 bases, leaving 8 bases between the germline ends. Germline-derived CDR1 and CDR2 are SGHNT and YYREEE (reference sequence).

The table lists this clone with a count of one. The V and J genes are TRBV19 and TRBJ1-6, with 10 positions matching TRBD1. This CDR3 has 16 residues. The germline V gene encodes CDR1 LNHDA and CDR2 SQIVND (reference sequence). V shed 5 bases, J shed 10 bases, and the junction held 11 bases outside the gene matches. The CDR3 loop reads CASSPGQGFLGSPLHF. CDR3 nucleotides: TGTGCCAGTAGTCCGGGACAGGGGTTTTTAGGCTCACCCCTCCACTTT.

The table lists this clone with a count of one. This chain uses TRBV11-2 with TRBJ2-6; a weak D match, TRBD2 (5 bases). The V gene's germline CDR1 is SGHAT and CDR2 FQNNGV. This CDR3 region has 15 residues. Trimming stripped 4 bases from V and 0 bases from J, with 7 bases between. The CDR3 DNA reads TGTGCCAGCAGCTATGGGAGCTCTGGGGCCAACGTCCTGACTTTC. It translates to CASSYGSSGANVLTF.

V is TRBV5-1 and J is TRBJ2-3; D is ambiguous. The CDR3 totals 15 residues. V was shortened by 1 base and J by 2 bases, with 11 bases between the two germline ends. CDR1 is SGHRS, CDR2 YFSETQ, per germline. The CDR3 is CASSLNIYFTDTQYF. CDR3 DNA: TGCGCCAGCAGCTTGAACATCTACTTCACAGATACGCAGTATTTT.

Comment on this clone: The sample has other DNA sequences that encode this CDR3 too. The V gene is TRBV27, the J gene TRBJ1-2; weak D call: TRBD1 (6 bases). V was shortened by 3 bases and J by 4 bases, with 9 bases between the two germline ends. Germline V gene data show CDR1 as MNHEY and CDR2 as SMNVEV (reference sequence). This CDR3 is built from 13 residues. The CDR3 spells CASSLGRGYGYTF. DNA of the CDR3: TGTGCCAGCAGTTTGGGCAGGGGCTATGGCTACACCTTC.

V usage is TRBV27 and J usage is TRBJ1-6; 7 positions agree with TRBD1. Trimming took 6 bases from V and 7 from J; bases not matched to a gene: 12. This CDR3 region has 16 residues. CDR1 and CDR2 from the germline V gene are MNHEY and SMNVEV (reference sequence). CDR3 sequence reads: CASRLQGQNENSPLHF. The CDR3 bases are TGTGCCAGCAGGTTACAGGGACAGAACGAAAATTCACCCCTCCACTTT.

The chain is built from TRBV5-5 and TRBJ2-7; 13 nucleotides align to TRBD2. The CDR3 spans 15 residues. Germline V CDR1 and CDR2: SGHKS, YYEKEE (reference sequence). V shed 8 bases, J shed 6 bases, and the junction held 11 bases outside the gene matches. CDR3 nucleotides: TGTGCCAGAAGCACCTTGGGACTAGCGGGATCCGAGCAGTACTTC. This gives the protein CARSTLGLAGSEQYF.

The CDR3 spells CASSGGDRRSYEQYF. The CDR3 DNA sequence: TGTGCCAGCAGTGGGGGGGACAGGCGCTCCTACGAGCAGTACTTC. This chain links TRBV28 with TRBJ2-7, with D possibly TRBD1 on 8 matching bases. This CDR3 has 15 amino acids. Germline CDR1 and CDR2: MDHEN and SYDVKM. V lost 5 bases to trimming and J lost 0 bases, with 14 bases between them.

In nucleotides, the CDR3 is TGTGCCAGCAGCTTTGCGAAGGTACGGGAATCAGATACGCAGTATTTT. Its translation is CASSFAKVRESDTQYF. The genes are TRBV12-1 and TRBJ2-3; the table's D call, TRBD2, was not checked against the DNA. TRBV12-1 constitutes a pseudogene. This CDR3 region has 16 residues.

The chain has TRBV7-9 and TRBJ1-4; 7 bases align to TRBD1. This CDR3 has 15 amino acids. Germline-derived CDR1 and CDR2 are SEHNR and FQNEAQ (reference sequence). The ends lost 5 bases at V and 6 bases at J; junction bases unmatched: 9. DNA for the CDR3: TGTGCCAGCAGCCAAGCAGAGGGGGCGGATGAAAAACTGTTTTTT. This sequence encodes CASSQAEGADEKLFF.

This clone was observed once. This specimen includes other DNA sequences encoding the same CDR3. V gene TRBV11-2 combines with J gene TRBJ2-1; 11 positions match TRBD2. V lost 6 bases and J lost 5; bases outside the gene matches: 6. Germline CDR1 reads SGHAT; CDR2 reads FQNNGV. This CDR3 contains 15 residues. CDR3 nucleotides: TGTGCCAGCAGTTTTACTAGCGGGGGACACAATGAGCAGTTCTTC. This sequence encodes CASSFTSGGHNEQFF.

V and J are TRBV6-1 and TRBJ1-1, with D hard to call. Germline V gene lookup returns CDR1 MNHNS and CDR2 SASEGT. The V gene lost 6 bases and the J gene lost 0 bases, with 8 bases spanning the gap. The CDR3 contains 13 residues. The CDR3 sequence is CASRKGLNTEAFF. The CDR3 DNA follows: TGTGCCAGCAGGAAAGGATTGAACACTGAAGCTTTCTTT.

The CDR3 bases are TGTGCCATCAGCGGAAACCGACTAGAGAGCTCCTACGAGCAGTACTTC. It is translated as CAISGNRLESSYEQYF. V is TRBV10-3 and J is TRBJ2-7; D may be TRBD2 (6 bases). The CDR3 sequence is 16 residues long. Germline CDR1 reads ENHRY; CDR2 reads SYGVKD. Between the trimmed V and J ends, which lost 6 bases and 0 bases, there was a span of 18 bases.

The table lists this clone with a few counts. The gene calls are TRBV6-6 and TRBJ2-2; 8 bases are a match to TRBD2. This CDR3 has 14 amino acids. Looked up from germline, CDR1 is MNHNY and CDR2 is SVGAGI (reference sequence). The trim removed 2 bases at V and 6 bases at J, leaving 2 bases unmatched. CDR3 sequence (DNA): TGTGCCAGCAGTTACGCTAGCGGGTCCGGGGAGCTGTTTTTT. Translating gives CASSYASGSGELFF.

The chain combines TRBV6-5 with TRBJ2-7; 10 nucleotides match TRBD2. V gave up 5 bases and J gave up 3 bases; unmatched junction bases: 4. Germline values: CDR1 MNHEY, CDR2 SVGAGI. The CDR3 extends over 14 amino acids. The CDR3 DNA sequence: TGTGCCAGCAGTCAGACTAGCGGGTACTACGAGCAGTACTTC. Its protein product is CASSQTSGYYEQYF.

The CDR3 reads CASTWWGPSGANVLTF. The CDR3 DNA is TGCGCCAGCACCTGGTGGGGGCCCTCTGGGGCCAACGTCCTGACTTTC. The V gene is TRBV5-1, the J gene TRBJ2-6, with D maybe TRBD1 (6 bases). Germline V gene data show CDR1 as SGHRS and CDR2 as YFSETQ. Trimming left V 6 bases short and J 0 bases short, with 13 bases between. This CDR3 is 16 amino acids long.

This sequence joins TRBV6-6 and TRBJ2-1; unclear D gene. CDR3 length: 15 residues. V lost 2 bases and J 3 bases, leaving 11 bases between the germline ends. Germline lookup yields CDR1 MNHNY and CDR2 SVGAGI (reference sequence). The CDR3 sequence is CASSYAWDLYNEQFF. The CDR3, as DNA: TGTGCCAGCAGTTACGCATGGGATCTCTACAATGAGCAGTTCTTC.

The chain employs TRBV6-5 and TRBJ1-4, with no clear D. Germline CDR1 reads MNHEY; CDR2 reads SVGAGI. Trimming left V 11 bases short and J 0 bases short, with 10 bases between. CDR3 size: 13 residues. The CDR3 bases are TGTGCCTCCTCCGGTTCAACTAATGAAAAACTGTTTTTT. Translation: CASSGSTNEKLFF.

Note on this clone: Other DNA sequences from this sample encode an identical CDR3 as well. The chain combines TRBV19 with TRBJ2-5, with 8 bases fitting TRBD1. The CDR3 extends over 13 amino acids. CDR1 and CDR2 (germline): LNHDA, SQIVND (reference sequence). V shed 5 bases and J 4 bases; nucleotides not matched to a gene: 3. The CDR3 DNA reads as TGTGCCAGTAGTTCGACAGGGGTAGAGACCCAGTACTTC. Residues: CASSSTGVETQYF.

The rearrangement uses TRBV27 and TRBJ2-7; no clear D gene. Per germline, CDR1 MNHEY and CDR2 SMNVEV (reference sequence). This CDR3 comprises 14 residues. V was shortened by 1 base and J by 5 bases, with 12 bases between the two germline ends. CDR3 nucleotides: TGTGCCAGCAGTTTATTTTGGGGATACGACGAGCAGTACTTC. Translating gives CASSLFWGYDEQYF.